This T cell receptor beta chain was identified in a study of blood T cell repertoires in COVID-19. Study summary: COVID-19 samples from acute and convalescent phases originated in the United States, Italy and Spain. PBMCs, B-cell-depleted T cells, or T cells provided the cDNA or gDNA that made up the material.

For this clone: The same CDR3 arises from other DNA sequences in this sample as well.

Unmatched junction bases numbered 3, after V lost 1 base and J lost 5 bases. CDR3 length equals 14 residues. Germline-derived CDR1 and CDR2 are LNHNV and YYDKDF (reference sequence). In the original workflow: From reference gene primer amplification, estimates of nucleated cell counts were derived. TCRdb keeps only in-frame clones here, not all; method: immunoSEQ multiplex PCR. V and J calls and clone size are given by that table; D and trimming were obtained from the DNA. The data contain hundreds of thousands of clones, around 86% of them singletons. The sequence was obtained from a man in his 60s who had recovered from COVID-19. The rearrangement uses TRBV15 and TRBJ2-7, with 9 nucleotides matching TRBD1. Input material: peripheral blood. CDR3 protein: CATSRGQGVHEQYF. The CDR3 nucleotides are TGTGCCACCAGCAGAGGACAGGGGGTTCACGAGCAGTACTTC.